Listed below are T cell receptor beta chains from one sample, sequenced in a study of blood T cell repertoires in COVID-19. Sequencing used immunoSEQ multiplex PCR; TCRdb keeps in-frame clones, though not all of them. This sample carries about 200,000 clones, approximately 86% of them seen once, and the ten largest clones take 4% to 6.5%. The sequenced material came from PBMCs or T cells enriched from blood (not recorded which). The receptors originated from an older woman with acute COVID-19. Both conserved end residues are part of each CDR3. D genes are given only for firm matches.

TRBV28	TRBJ1-2	.	TGTGCCAGCAGTTTAAGTTCCGGGAGTGGCTACACCTTC	CASSLSSGSGYTF
TRBV18	TRBJ1-6	TRBD1	TGTGCCAGCTCACCACAGGGGGCAGGTGTAAGTTCACCCCTCCACTTT	CASSPQGAGVSSPLHF
TRBV29-1	TRBJ2-2	TRBD1	TGCAGCGCAGAACGGACAGGGGGGACCGGGGAGCTGTTTTTT	CSAERTGGTGELFF
TRBV5-5	TRBJ1-3	.	TGTGCCAGCAGCCTATGGGACACAAGCACTGGAAACACCATATATTTT	CASSLWDTSTGNTIYF
TRBV7-2	TRBJ2-1	TRBD2	TGTGCCAGCAGCTTATCCACGGGAGGGCCGGTTGAGCAGTTCTTC	CASSLSTGGPVEQFF
TRBV4-1	TRBJ1-5	TRBD1	TGCGCCAGCAGCCAAGAACGGGCAGGGGGCGTCAATCAGCCCCAGCATTTT	CASSQERAGGVNQPQHF
TRBV7-2	TRBJ1-1	.	TGTGCCAGCAGCCCCTACACTGAAGCTTTCTTT	CASSPYTEAFF
TRBV5-1	TRBJ1-2	TRBD1	TGCGCCAGCAGCTCGACAGGGGGCTATGGCTACACCTTC	CASSSTGGYGYTF
TRBV28	TRBJ1-1	.	TGTGCCAGCAGTTTTGCGTCGGCCGGGGGAACTGAAGCTTTCTTT	CASSFASAGGTEAFF
TRBV6-2/TRBV6-3	TRBJ1-1	.	TGTGCCAGCAGCCCCCGGAGCACCAACACTGAAGCTTTCTTT	CASSPRSTNTEAFF
TRBV18	TRBJ2-5	.	TGTGCCAGCTCACCACCGTCCCGGGGGGAGACCCAGTACTTC	CASSPPSRGETQYF
TRBV19	TRBJ1-2	TRBD1	TGTGCCAGTAGTAGGGGGGCCCGGGACAGGGGACACTATAACTATGGCTACACCTTC	CASSRGARDRGHYNYGYTF
TRBV10-2	TRBJ2-7	.	TGCGCCAGCGGAAGGGCGGACAGCTCCTACGAGCAGTACTTC	CASGRADSSYEQYF
TRBV5-1	TRBJ2-2	.	TGCGCCAGCAGCTTAACGAGCGGCCTAGGGACCGGGGAGCTGTTTTTT	CASSLTSGLGTGELFF
TRBV24-1	TRBJ1-5	TRBD1	TGTGCCACCAGTGACCCGACAGGGAGTAATCAGCCCCAGCATTTT	CATSDPTGSNQPQHF
TRBV6-5	TRBJ1-2	.	TGTGCCAGCAGTTACGGCAGGGGAAACTATGGCTACACCTTC	CASSYGRGNYGYTF
TRBV12-3/TRBV12-4	TRBJ1-5	TRBD1	TGTGCCAGCAGTTTCCAGGGGGATCAGCCCCAGCATTTT	CASSFQGDQPQHF
TRBV11-2	TRBJ1-2	.	TGTGCCAGCAGCTTAATTTCCGGGGGGCGAGATACTAACTATGGCTACACCTTC	CASSLISGGRDTNYGYTF
TRBV19	TRBJ1-5	.	TGTGCCAGTAGTTGGAGTGGGGGACTGAAAAATCAGCCCCAGCATTTT	CASSWSGGLKNQPQHF
TRBV27	TRBJ2-1	.	TGTGCCAGCAGTTTAAGGAAGGGAGAGGATGAGCAGTTCTTC	CASSLRKGEDEQFF
TRBV7-2	TRBJ1-2	TRBD1	TGTGCCAGCAGCTCCCTTACAGGGGGCGCAGGTGGCTACACCTTC	CASSSLTGGAGGYTF
TRBV18	TRBJ2-1	.	TGTGCCAGCTCACCACAGCAAGAGCAGTTCTTC	CASSPQQEQFF